This T cell receptor beta chain was identified in a study of T cell changes during pregnancy in multiple sclerosis (dated by TCRdb to the late 2010s). At the level of the whole study: Changes in the T cell repertoire over the course of pregnancy were examined in this study in women with multiple sclerosis.

Libraries were built with the immunoSEQ multiplex PCR assay. This is the immuneACCESS table as TCRdb keeps it, with only in-frame sequences that have V and J called. A part of the clones is gone; compared with another copy, unresolved V genes explain less than half, and the rest is unexplained. The sample data list about 75,000 clones, and 94% of these were observed just once. Over 0.12% of the sample is held by the ten biggest clonotypes. Notes on this clone: Which antigen it targets is not known. No much larger clone is present one base from it, and per-base qualities are unavailable.

Deletion took 2 bases off V and 0 bases off J, with a span of 15 bases between the germline ends. CDR3 length: 17 amino acids, cysteine to phenylalanine. Left in the record is the CDR3 DNA by itself, 51 bases read in frame from the first base. CDR1 ENHRY and CDR2 SYGVKD were looked up in the germline V gene. This material consisted of CD4+ T cells from peripheral blood mononuclear cells, taken after pregnancy. The source is a female donor with multiple sclerosis, enrolled in a pregnancy study. Recombination joined TRBV10-3 with TRBJ2-3; the D gene is possibly TRBD2, with 5 bases matching. Here is the DNA: TGTGCCATCAGTGAGGGCTGGACGGGAACTAGCACAGATACGCAGTATTTT. Protein translation: CAISEGWTGTSTDTQYF.